These 25 T cell receptor beta chains originate from one sample sequenced in a study of breast tumors, draining lymph nodes, adjacent tissues. TCRdb processed the multiplex PCR reads anew with MiXCR; each CDR3 protein has one entry. The sample has under 250,000 distinct CDR3 sequences, approximately 31% seen once; the top ten hold roughly 1.3%. Breast cancer patients provided tissue from their axillary draining lymph nodes. The sample consisted of axillary lymph node tissue. The source is a female donor with breast cancer. Some clones in this sample may be carry-over from other donors' samples.

This clonotype was picked up many times. The chain has TRBV24-1 and TRBJ2-1, with 11 bases fitting TRBD2. Germline V gene data show CDR1 as KGHDR and CDR2 as SFDVKD. This CDR3 contains 14 residues. J lost 8 bases, V lost 5 bases, and 4 bases had no gene match. CDR3 loop: CATSVAGGLDEQFF. CDR3 sequence (DNA): TGTGCCACCAGTGTAGCGGGAGGGCTGGATGAGCAGTTCTTC.

This clonotype was seen ten or more times. The V call is TRBV4-1, the J call TRBJ2-4; 7 nucleotides line up with TRBD2. Germline V gives CDR1 MGHRA, CDR2 YSYEKL. The CDR3 spans 19 residues. V gave up 1 base and J gave up 0 bases; unmatched junction bases: 12. The CDR3 sequence: CASSQGAVGGKLAKNIQYF. The CDR3 bases are TGCGCCAGCAGCCAAGGTGCTGTCGGGGGGAAACTAGCCAAAAACATTCAGTACTTC.

Comment on this clonotype: Since a much larger clone is just one base distant, this may be a read error. This chain joins TRBV25-1 and TRBJ1-1; D gene unclear. Germline CDR1 reads MGHDK; CDR2 reads SYGVNS. This CDR3 is 15 amino acids long. Here the CDR3 DNA reads TGTGCCAGCGGTGAGAAAGGGATTGCGGACACTGAAGCTTTCTTT. Translated: CASGEKGIADTEAFF.

This clonotype was counted between two and nine times. A much larger clone lies one base from this, so it may be a read error. J is TRBJ1-6 and V is TRBV6-5, with TRBD1 matching 8 bases. This CDR3 is 13 amino acids long. V shed 6 bases and J 9 bases; nucleotides not matched to a gene: 4. Per germline, CDR1 MNHEY and CDR2 SVGAGI. The DNA of the CDR3 is TGTGCCAGCAGGCACAGGGGGATTTCACCCCTCCACTTT. Translating gives CASRHRGISPLHF.

In this sample, this clonotype turned up many times. V is TRBV28 and J is TRBJ2-2; 7 bases align to TRBD2. V was clipped by 4 bases and J by 4 bases; unmatched bases: 9. CDR1 and CDR2 (germline): MDHEN, SYDVKM. CDR3 size: 16 residues. CDR3 region: CASSSPSGRLTGELFF. The CDR3 DNA reads TGTGCCAGCAGTTCCCCCTCCGGGAGGCTCACCGGGGAGCTGTTTTTT.

This clonotype was counted at least ten times. A much more abundant neighbour one base away suggests this may be a read error. The chain couples TRBV7-9 to TRBJ2-5; TRBD1 aligns across 10 bases. The V gene end was trimmed by 3 bases and the J gene end by 6 bases; junction bases not matched to a gene: 16. The CDR3 is made up of 18 amino acids. Germline CDR1 SEHNR, CDR2 FQNEAQ (reference sequence). The CDR3 coding sequence is TGTGCCAGCAGCTTTGGAGTTTGGGACAGGGGAAGACAACAGACCCAGTACTTC. Residues: CASSFGVWDRGRQQTQYF.

The chain carries TRBV7-6 and TRBJ1-3; D may be TRBD1 (5 bases). Trimming removed 6 bases at V and 0 bases at J, with 12 bases between. There are 15 residues in the CDR3. Germline V gene sequence: CDR1 SGHVS, CDR2 FNYEAQ. CDR3 in DNA: TGTGCCAGCAGACCCGACAGAAGCTCTGGAAACACCATATATTTT. It specifies CASRPDRSSGNTIYF.

This clonotype occurred many times. The V gene is TRBV6-1, the J gene TRBJ2-5, with 8 bases matching TRBD2. The CDR3 spans 15 residues. Germline V gene sequence: CDR1 MNHNS, CDR2 SASEGT. V was clipped by 1 base and J by 2 bases; unmatched bases: 3. For the CDR3, the DNA is TGTGCCAGCAGTGAAGGGCTAGCGGGTCAAGAGACCCAGTACTTC. Its translation: CASSEGLAGQETQYF.

This clonotype appeared many times. The chain recombines TRBV5-1 with TRBJ2-5; D is unresolved. The germline gives CDR1 SGHRS, CDR2 YFSETQ. V was pared by 5 bases and J by 7 bases, with 15 bases between. The CDR3 is 13 amino acids. The CDR3 loop reads CASRVAIGGTQYF. The CDR3 DNA follows: TGCGCCAGCAGGGTAGCAATTGGTGGGACCCAGTACTTC. Drawing the rest from reference TRBV5-1 and TRBJ2-5, the complete variable domain is KAGVTQTPRYLIKTRGQQVTLSCSPISGHRSVSWYQQTPGQGLQFLFEYFSETQRNKGNFPGRFSGRQFSNSRSEMNVSTLELGDSALYLCASRVAIGGTQYFGPGTRLLVL.

The sample holds many counts of this clonotype. The chain carries TRBV7-2 and TRBJ1-6, with D maybe TRBD1 (5 bases). V shed 5 bases and J shed 7 bases, with 12 bases lying between them. This CDR3 region has 14 residues. The germline V gene has CDR1 SGHTA and CDR2 FQGNSA. CDR3 DNA sequence: TGTGCCAGCAGCCCCCGACGGGGGAATTCACCCCTCCACTTT. Translated, it gives CASSPRRGNSPLHF.

A word on this clonotype: The CDR3 does not close with the conserved phenylalanine or tryptophan, likely indicating a read error. The CDR3 bases are TGTGCCAGTAGTTTGGCCGGAGCGAGCTCCTACAATGAGCAGTTCTCC. This sequence encodes CASSLAGASSYNEQFS. This chain uses TRBV19 with TRBJ2-1; D call uncertain. The CDR3 has 16 residues. V lost 5 bases and J 0 bases, leaving 14 bases between the germline ends. Germline CDR1 is LNHDA and CDR2 is SQIVND (reference sequence).

This clonotype was picked up a small number of times. This may arise from a read error, as a much more abundant clone is one base away. This chain connects TRBV5-1 to TRBJ2-1; a weak D match, TRBD2 (6 bases). The germline CDR1 and CDR2 sequences are SGHRS and YFSETQ. This CDR3 is 12 amino acids long. The CDR3 DNA reads as TGCGCCAGCGACGGGGGAGGCAATGAGCACTTCTTC. Translation: CASDGGGNEHFF.

A few counts support this clonotype. The V gene is TRBV29-1, the J gene TRBJ1-1, with no clear D. The V and J ends lost 4 bases and 2 bases respectively, with 11 bases between them. Germline assignment: CDR1 SQVTM and CDR2 ANQGSEA. CDR3 size: 13 residues. The CDR3 here is CSVVNSPNTEAFF. In DNA, the CDR3 is TGCAGCGTTGTGAACAGTCCAAACACTGAAGCTTTCTTT.

The gene calls are TRBV24-1 and TRBJ2-1, with D possibly matching TRBD2 (5 bases). The CDR3 has 15 amino acids. V lost 3 bases, J lost 15 bases, and 23 bases lay in between. Germline CDR1 is KGHDR and CDR2 is SFDVKD. The CDR3 sequence is CATSDRAGLYNWPFF. The CDR3 DNA sequence: TGTGCCACCAGTGATCGGGCGGGCCTTTACAATTGGCCGTTCTTC.

As regards this clonotype: One end of the junction fails to match germline, which may point to a read error. The V and J genes are TRBV19 and TRBJ2-2; D might be TRBD2 (6 bases). Germline CDR1 is LNHDA and CDR2 is SQIVND (reference sequence). The CDR3 is 16 residues long. The CDR3 nucleotides are TGTGCCAGTAGTATGGATGTACTCCTGAGGGGCGGGGAGCTGCTTTTT. As protein: CASSMDVLLRGGELLF.

This clonotype has at least ten counts. V and J are TRBV5-8 and TRBJ2-5; 7 bases fit TRBD1. The length of the CDR3 is 14 residues. Germline CDR1 reads SGHTS; CDR2 reads YDEGEE. V shed 1 base and J 4 bases; nucleotides not matched to a gene: 4. CDR3 DNA: TGTGCCAGCAGCTTGCAAGGGACAGTAGAGACCCAGTACTTC. It is translated as CASSLQGTVETQYF.

To note about this clonotype: Because the CDR3 is missing its conserved closing phenylalanine or tryptophan, this is likely a read error. Because the CDR3's place on the DNA is in doubt, the DNA is left out and the CDR3 is given as listed by TCRdb. CDR3: CSASWIGGDG. The chain couples TRBV20-1 to TRBJ2-5; the table's D call, TRBD1, has no DNA check behind it. The CDR3 has 10 residues if both end residues are counted. CDR1 and CDR2 (germline): DFQATT, SNEGSKA (reference sequence).

This clonotype was counted ten times or more. J is TRBJ1-2 and V is TRBV29-1, with D perhaps matching TRBD1 (5 bases). The CDR3 runs 14 residues. Trimming shortened V by 6 bases and J by 4 bases, and 18 bases separated the two germline ends. The germline V gene encodes CDR1 SQVTM and CDR2 ANQGSEA. CDR3 DNA sequence: TGCAGCGTGTTCCGGGGGACCCCACCCTATGGCTACACCTTC. Translated: CSVFRGTPPYGYTF.

The CDR3 is CASSVEPGLQNSPLHF. The CDR3 DNA reads as TGTGCCAGCAGCGTAGAACCGGGCTTACAAAATTCACCCCTCCACTTT. The chain is built from TRBV9 and TRBJ1-6; D gene uncertain. The CDR3 loop spans 16 amino acids. Per the germline V gene, CDR1 is SGDLS and CDR2 is YYNGEE. V gave up 0 bases and J gave up 7 bases, with 14 bases separating them.

At least ten counts were recorded for this clonotype. This sequence joins TRBV9 and TRBJ2-2; no reliable D call. The germline V gene encodes CDR1 SGDLS and CDR2 YYNGEE. The CDR3 is 15 residues long. Trimming shortened V by 4 bases and J by 0 bases, and 10 bases separated the two germline ends. CDR3 nucleotides: TGTGCCAGCAGCTTTTCCGGCTCGAACACCGGGGAGCTGTTTTTT. It encodes CASSFSGSNTGELFF.

This clonotype was detected many times. The V call is TRBV18, the J call TRBJ1-5, with no clear D. CDR3 length: 13 amino acids. Germline CDR1 and CDR2: KGHSH and LQKENI. Trimming left V 5 bases short and J 7 bases short, with 12 bases between. The DNA of the CDR3 is TGTGCCAGCTCAGCCGGAGGTCAGCAGCCCCAGCATTTT. It specifies CASSAGGQQPQHF. Together with reference TRBV18 and TRBJ1-5, the CDR3 gives the full variable domain: NAGVMQNPRHLVRRRGQEARLRCSPMKGHSHVYWYRQLPEEGLKFMVYLQKENIIDESGMPKERFSAEFPKEGPSILRIQQVVRGDSAAYFCASSAGGQQPQHFGDGTRLSIL.

This rearrangement joins TRBV5-1 to TRBJ1-1; weak D call: TRBD1 (5 bases). Germline CDR1 is SGHRS and CDR2 is YFSETQ. The CDR3 length is 14 residues. Between the trimmed V and J ends, which lost 4 bases and 4 bases, there was a span of 14 bases. CDR3 residues: CASSAGGVGTEAFF. CDR3 DNA: TGCGCCAGCAGCGCCGGGGGAGTGGGCACTGAAGCTTTCTTT.

Points on this clonotype: One base away lies a much larger clone, so this may be a sequencing read error. V usage is TRBV5-4 and J usage is TRBJ2-1; possibly TRBD2 for D (6 bases). Between the trimmed V and J ends, which lost 8 bases and 2 bases, there was a span of 14 bases. Germline loops: CDR1 SGHNT, CDR2 YYREEE (reference sequence). The CDR3 runs to 14 residues. The CDR3 bases are TGTGCCAGTTCCTTCGGGAGCCCCTACAATGAGCAGTTCTTC. Translated: CASSFGSPYNEQFF.

This clonotype was seen at least ten times. The chain links TRBV30 to TRBJ1-3; D unclear. This CDR3 is 14 amino acids long. The V end lost 4 bases, the J end lost 0 bases, and 10 bases lay between the germline ends. Germline loops: CDR1 GTSNPN, CDR2 SVGIG (reference sequence). This CDR3 reads CAWKVQASGNTIYF. The CDR3 DNA is TGTGCCTGGAAGGTTCAGGCCTCTGGAAACACCATATATTTT.

This clonotype was recorded at least ten times. Relative to the germline gene, one junction end is altered; a read error may explain this. The V and J genes are TRBV5-1 and TRBJ2-5; 8 nucleotides match TRBD1. CDR3 length: 12 amino acids. Germline V gives CDR1 SGHRS, CDR2 YFSETQ. Written as DNA, the CDR3 is TGCGCCAGCAGCGTACAGGGGGAGACCCACTACTTC. This sequence encodes CASSVQGETHYF.